This T cell receptor beta chain was documented in a study of T cell repertoires in cytomegalovirus infection. Study-level background: Through public TCR beta signatures, both CMV infection and matching HLA type were indicated.

In germline, CDR1 is SQVTM, CDR2 ANQGSEA. The CDR3 extends over 14 amino acids. Trimming cost V 4 bases and J 0 bases, with 13 bases left between them. TCRdb re-analysed the reads in MiXCR, keeping a single row per CDR3 protein. This table has 500,000 to 600,000 distinct CDR3 sequences, more than 15% appearing once. Study outcomes and limitations: Of the TCR beta families, the public ones yielded a cumulative frequency that identified carriers of CMV plus the relevant HLA. CMV-specific HLA-C-restricted TCR beta clonotypes dominated the ex vivo response.

This clonotype appeared many times. The antigen is unknown. The V and J genes are TRBV29-1 and TRBJ2-7; tentatively, D is TRBD1 or TRBD2 (5 bases each). The clonotype comes from a human donor in good health (CMV status not recorded). Some clones in this sample may be carry-over from other donors' samples. The sample comprised CD8+ T cells from PBMCs. CDR3: CSVVGADYSYEQYF. The CDR3 DNA sequence: TGCAGCGTTGTAGGGGCAGACTACTCCTACGAGCAGTACTTC.